This T cell receptor beta chain was sequenced for a study of T-cell reconstitution after alpha-beta-depleted transplantation in children. V lost 6 bases to trimming and J lost 5 bases; unmatched junction nucleotides: 5. Germline lookup yields CDR1 MNHNS and CDR2 SASEGT. The CDR3 contains 14 residues. Unique molecular identifiers were incorporated during preparation of the TCRbeta library. Each CDR3 protein is one row after TCRdb ran MiXCR on the PCR reads. Here the sample spans 300,000 to 400,000 distinct CDR3 sequences, around 15% being singletons. Comment on this clonotype: The antigen remains undetermined.

Study-wide results and caveats: A year post-transplant, T-cell counts and diversity derived mostly from newly produced T cells.

The sequence came from a male patient aged 2-15 years who had a stem cell transplant for acute lymphoblastic leukemia, so the T cells may come from the graft donor. J is TRBJ2-1 and V is TRBV6-1; TRBD1 aligns across 9 bases. This specimen consisted of PBMCs, mostly from graft donor cells, obtained 360 days after TCRalphabeta/CD19-depleted stem cell transplant. In nucleotides, the CDR3 is TGTGCCAGCAGAACGGGACAGGGAAACAATGAGCAGTTCTTC. This translates into CASRTGQGNNEQFF.